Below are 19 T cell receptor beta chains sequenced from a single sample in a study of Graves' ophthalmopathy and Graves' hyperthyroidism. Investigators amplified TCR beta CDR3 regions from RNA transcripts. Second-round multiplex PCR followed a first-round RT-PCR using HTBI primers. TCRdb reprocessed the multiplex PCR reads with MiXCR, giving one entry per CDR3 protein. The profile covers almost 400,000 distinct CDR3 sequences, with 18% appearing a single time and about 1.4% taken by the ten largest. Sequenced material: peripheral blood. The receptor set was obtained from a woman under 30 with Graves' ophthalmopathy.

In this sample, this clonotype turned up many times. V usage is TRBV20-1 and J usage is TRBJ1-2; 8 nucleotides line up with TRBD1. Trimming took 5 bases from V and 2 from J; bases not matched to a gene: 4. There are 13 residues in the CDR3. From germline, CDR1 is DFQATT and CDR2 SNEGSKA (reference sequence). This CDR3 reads CSAFDRGNYGYTF. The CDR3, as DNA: TGCAGTGCTTTCGACAGGGGCAACTATGGCTACACCTTC.

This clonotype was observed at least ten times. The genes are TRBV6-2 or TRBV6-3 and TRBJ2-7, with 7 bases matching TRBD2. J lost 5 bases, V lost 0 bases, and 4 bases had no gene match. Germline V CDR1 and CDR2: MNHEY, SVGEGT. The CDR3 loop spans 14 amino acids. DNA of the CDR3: TGTGCCAGCAGTTACTCCCTAGCGGTCCACGAGCAGTACTTC. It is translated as CASSYSLAVHEQYF.

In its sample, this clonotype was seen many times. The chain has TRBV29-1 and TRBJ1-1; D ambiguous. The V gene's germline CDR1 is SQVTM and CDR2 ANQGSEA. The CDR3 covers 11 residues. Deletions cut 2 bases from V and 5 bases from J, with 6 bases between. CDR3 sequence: CSVEPGTEAFF. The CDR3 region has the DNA TGCAGCGTTGAACCCGGTACTGAAGCTTTCTTT.

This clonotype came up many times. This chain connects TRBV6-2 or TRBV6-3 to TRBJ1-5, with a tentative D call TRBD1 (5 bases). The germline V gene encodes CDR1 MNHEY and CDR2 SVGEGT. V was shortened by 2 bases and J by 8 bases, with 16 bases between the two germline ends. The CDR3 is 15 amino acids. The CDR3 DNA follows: TGTGCCAGCAGTTACGCAGGGTCCCTCTGGGAGCCCCAGCATTTT. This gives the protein CASSYAGSLWEPQHF.

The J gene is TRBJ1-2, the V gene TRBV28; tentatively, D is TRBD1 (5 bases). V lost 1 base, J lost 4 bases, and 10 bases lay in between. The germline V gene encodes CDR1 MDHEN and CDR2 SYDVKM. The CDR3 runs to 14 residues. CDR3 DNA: TGTGCCAGCAGTTTATTTTCAGGGCGCTATGGCTACACCTTC. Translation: CASSLFSGRYGYTF.

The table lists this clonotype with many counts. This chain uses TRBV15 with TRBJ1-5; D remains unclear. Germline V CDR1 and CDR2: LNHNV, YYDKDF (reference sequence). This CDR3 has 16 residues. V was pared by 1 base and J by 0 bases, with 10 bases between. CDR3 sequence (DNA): TGTGCCACCAGCAGAGGGACTGCAGATAGCAATCAGCCCCAGCATTTT. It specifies CATSRGTADSNQPQHF. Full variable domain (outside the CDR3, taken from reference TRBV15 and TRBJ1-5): DAMVIQNPRYQVTQFGKPVTLSCSQTLNHNVMYWYQQKSSQAPKLLFHYYDKDFNNEADTPDNFQSRRPNTSFCFLDIRSPGLGDTAMYLCATSRGTADSNQPQHFGDGTRLSIL.

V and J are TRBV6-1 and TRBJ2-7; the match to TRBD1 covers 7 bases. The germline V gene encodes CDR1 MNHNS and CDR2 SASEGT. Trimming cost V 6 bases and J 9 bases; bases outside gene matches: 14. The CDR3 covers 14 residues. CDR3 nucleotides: TGTGCCAGCAGCCTCGGGACAGACCTCGAGGGGCAGTACTTC. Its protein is CASSLGTDLEGQYF.

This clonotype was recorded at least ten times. CDR3 DNA sequence: TGTGCCAGCAGCTTCCCGAGGGGGGGCGAGCAGTACTTC. This sequence encodes CASSFPRGGEQYF. The rearrangement joins TRBV11-2 to TRBJ2-7, with D perhaps matching TRBD2 (7 bases). This CDR3 has 13 amino acids. Trimming stripped 3 bases from V and 6 bases from J, with 12 bases between. Germline V CDR1 and CDR2: SGHAT, FQNNGV.

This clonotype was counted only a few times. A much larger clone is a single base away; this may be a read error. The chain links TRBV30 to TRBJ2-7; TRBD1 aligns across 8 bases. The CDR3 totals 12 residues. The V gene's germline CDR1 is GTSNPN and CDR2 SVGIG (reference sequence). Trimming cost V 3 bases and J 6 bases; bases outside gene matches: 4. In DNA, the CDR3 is TGTGCCTGGAGAGCACAGGGGGGCGAGCAGTACTTC. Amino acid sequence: CAWRAQGGEQYF.

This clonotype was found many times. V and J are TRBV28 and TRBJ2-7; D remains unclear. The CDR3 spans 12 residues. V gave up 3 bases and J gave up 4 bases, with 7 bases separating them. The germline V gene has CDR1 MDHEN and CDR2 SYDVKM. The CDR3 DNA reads TGTGCCAGCAGTTTCGTCCGATACGAGCAGTACTTC. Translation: CASSFVRYEQYF.

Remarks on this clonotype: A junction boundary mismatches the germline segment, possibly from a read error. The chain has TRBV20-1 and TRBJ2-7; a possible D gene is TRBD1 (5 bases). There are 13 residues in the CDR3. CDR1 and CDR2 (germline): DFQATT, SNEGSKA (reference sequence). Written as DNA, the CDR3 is TGCAGTGCCACAGGACCGGATCGCTACGATCAGTACTTC. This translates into CSATGPDRYDQYF.

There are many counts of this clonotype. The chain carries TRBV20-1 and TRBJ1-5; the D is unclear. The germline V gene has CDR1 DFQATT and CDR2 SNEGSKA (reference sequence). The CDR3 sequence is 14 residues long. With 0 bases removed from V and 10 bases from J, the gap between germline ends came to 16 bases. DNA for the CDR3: TGCAGTGCTAGAGATCCGGGCAGCTCGAAACCCCAGCATTTT. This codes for CSARDPGSSKPQHF.

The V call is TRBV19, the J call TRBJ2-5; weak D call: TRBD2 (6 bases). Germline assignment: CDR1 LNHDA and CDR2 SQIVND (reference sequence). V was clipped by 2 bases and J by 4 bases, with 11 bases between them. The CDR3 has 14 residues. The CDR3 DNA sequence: TGTGCCAGTAGTATACGCCACGGGAGAGAGACCCAGTACTTC. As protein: CASSIRHGRETQYF.

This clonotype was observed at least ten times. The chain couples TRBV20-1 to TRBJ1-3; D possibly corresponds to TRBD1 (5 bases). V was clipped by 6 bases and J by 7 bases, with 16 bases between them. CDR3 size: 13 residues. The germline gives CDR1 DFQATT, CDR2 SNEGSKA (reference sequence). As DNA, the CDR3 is TGCAGTGCGGTAAAGCCCGGGGGGAACACCATATATTTT. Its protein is CSAVKPGGNTIYF.

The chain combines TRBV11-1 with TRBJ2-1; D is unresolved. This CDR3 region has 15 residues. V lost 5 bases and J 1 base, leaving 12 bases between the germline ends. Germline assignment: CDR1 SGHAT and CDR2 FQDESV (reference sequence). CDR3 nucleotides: TGTGCCAGCAGCGAGCTAGATGGTTCCTACAATGAGCAGTTCTTC. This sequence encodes CASSELDGSYNEQFF.

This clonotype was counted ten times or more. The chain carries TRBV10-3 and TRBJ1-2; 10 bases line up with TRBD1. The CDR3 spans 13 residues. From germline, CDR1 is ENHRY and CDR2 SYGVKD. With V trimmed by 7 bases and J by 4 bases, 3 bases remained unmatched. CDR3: CAITGQGGYGYTF. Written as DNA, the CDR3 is TGTGCCATCACCGGACAGGGGGGCTATGGCTACACCTTC.

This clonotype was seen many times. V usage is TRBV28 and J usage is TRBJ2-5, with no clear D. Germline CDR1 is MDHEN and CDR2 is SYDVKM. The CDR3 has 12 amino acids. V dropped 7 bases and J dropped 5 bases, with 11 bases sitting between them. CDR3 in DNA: TGTGCCAGCACGAGTCTAGGGGAGACCCAGTACTTC. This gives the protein CASTSLGETQYF.

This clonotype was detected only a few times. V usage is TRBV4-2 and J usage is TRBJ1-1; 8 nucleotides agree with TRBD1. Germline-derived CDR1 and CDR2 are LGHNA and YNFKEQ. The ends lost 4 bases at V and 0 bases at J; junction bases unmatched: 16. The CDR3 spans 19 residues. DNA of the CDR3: TGTGCCAGCAGCCCAGGGGGCTCCGGGCCCGAACTTCTGAACACTGAAGCTTTCTTT. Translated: CASSPGGSGPELLNTEAFF.

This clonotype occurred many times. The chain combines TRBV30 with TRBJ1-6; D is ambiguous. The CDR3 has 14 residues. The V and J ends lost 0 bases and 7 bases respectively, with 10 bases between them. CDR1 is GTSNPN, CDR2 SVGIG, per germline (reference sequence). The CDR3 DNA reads TGTGCCTGGAGTGTTGGGCAGCCAAATTCACCCCTCCACTTT. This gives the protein CAWSVGQPNSPLHF.